Here is one TCR beta chain with its context. Antigen specificity is unknown. These data belong to a study of cytomegalovirus exposure and HLA in healthy donors. General study results and limits: Investigators reported fewer than 200 TCR beta chains as tied to cytomegalovirus.

Here immunoSEQ multiplex PCR was the method, and the copy in TCRdb shows in-frame clones only, minus some. This table has hundreds of thousands of clones, around 87% appearing once. The TCR sequence derives from a woman aged 25 to 39 in good health and CMV-seropositive. The sequenced sample consisted of PBMCs.

The CDR3 DNA sequence: TGCAGCGGACTAGCGCCTACGCAGTATTTT. Its translation is CSGLAPTQYF. The rearrangement links TRBV29-1 to TRBJ2-3, with 8 bases fitting TRBD2. Germline trimming cut 7 bases from V and 8 bases from J; bases unmatched to any gene: 2. Germline V gives CDR1 SQVTM, CDR2 ANQGSEA. This CDR3 comprises 10 residues.